This T cell receptor (beta chain) was observed in a study of cytomegalovirus exposure and HLA in healthy donors. About the study: Clustering assigned roughly 81% of the approximately 390 genotyped donors to the Caucasian-associated ancestry cluster.

Study-wide results and limits: HLA alleles showed associations with 16,951 TCR beta sequences in a later analysis, at a 0.05 false discovery rate. TCR beta sequences reportedly predicted most subjects' HLA-A and HLA-B alleles accurately.

Details on this clone: Its target is unknown.

In the PCR, 60 Vbeta and 13 Jbeta primers were used. Method: immunoSEQ multiplex PCR; TCRdb's copy keeps in-frame clones and lacks some. The sample has 150,000 or so clones; roughly 85% are singletons. While unrecorded immune exposures were likely, the donors were nominally healthy when sampled. Germline V lookup: CDR1 SGHNT, CDR2 YENEEA. V gave up 0 bases and J gave up 1 base; unmatched junction bases: 10. The CDR3 is 19 residues long. The origin of this receptor is a man aged 18-30 years in good health and CMV-seropositive. This chain joins TRBV11-3 and TRBJ2-3; TRBD2 matches at 10 bases. The sample comprised PBMCs. CDR3 DNA sequence: TGTGCCAGCAGCTTAGAGACTAGCGGGTGGGATTATGGCACAGATACGCAGTATTTT. This codes for CASSLETSGWDYGTDTQYF.